This TCR beta chain originates from a study of T cell repertoires in cytomegalovirus infection. Using its own MiXCR run on the reads, TCRdb lists one record per CDR3 protein. The sample lists roughly 600,000 distinct CDR3 sequences, approximately 25% occurring once. As regards this clonotype: Being one base from a much bigger clone, this may be a read error.

CDR3 length equals 16 residues. CDR1 and CDR2 (germline): SGHTA, FQGTGA. Sequenced input: CD8+ T cells from PBMCs. The origin of this receptor is a human donor in good health (CMV status not recorded). Some clones in this sample may be carry-over from other donors' samples. The V gene is TRBV7-3, the J gene TRBJ2-1, with a weak D call TRBD2 (6 bases). The DNA for the CDR3 is TGTACCAGCAGCCTAGCCCCGGGACTCACCTACAATGAGCAGTTCTTC. Translating it yields CTSSLAPGLTYNEQFF.